These 29 T cell receptor beta chains came from one sample sequenced in a study of T cells after yellow fever vaccination. TCRdb redid the calling of the 5' RACE reads with MiXCR, one entry per CDR3 protein. The sample has under 150,000 distinct CDR3 sequences, 7.7% seen once. The input for sequencing was CD4+ T cells sorted from PBMCs, taken 5 days after the yellow fever booster vaccination. These receptors were obtained from a man aged 25 to 45 who received the YFV17D yellow fever vaccine.

This clonotype was counted ten times or more. The chain links TRBV5-6 to TRBJ2-7, with D tentatively TRBD1 (7 bases). Trimming stripped 0 bases from V and 9 bases from J, with 13 bases between. CDR1 SGHDT and CDR2 YYEEEE come from the germline V gene. The CDR3 runs to 13 residues. The CDR3 is CASSLGAGGTQYF. CDR3 sequence (DNA): TGTGCCAGCAGCTTGGGAGCAGGGGGGACGCAGTACTTC.

V is TRBV12-3 or TRBV12-4 and J is TRBJ1-2; no reliable D call. V was pared by 6 bases and J by 4 bases, with 12 bases between. The CDR3 runs 13 residues. The CDR3 nucleotides read TGTGCCAGCAGCCCGAACGCTCCCTATGGCTACACCTTC. Amino acid sequence: CASSPNAPYGYTF.

The J gene is TRBJ2-3, the V gene TRBV28; the match to TRBD2 covers 7 bases. This CDR3 spans 14 amino acids. Trimming removed 5 bases from V and 5 bases from J; junction bases left unmatched: 7. Germline V gives CDR1 MDHEN, CDR2 SYDVKM. The CDR3 sequence: CASSRTRRRDTQYF. The DNA for the CDR3 is TGTGCCAGCAGTAGGACTAGGCGGAGAGATACGCAGTATTTT.

This clonotype was detected ten times or more. The J gene is TRBJ2-1, the V gene TRBV6-5, with 8 bases identical to TRBD2. V shed 5 bases, J shed 4 bases, and the junction held 13 bases outside the gene matches. The CDR3 covers 17 residues. Per the germline V gene, CDR1 is MNHEY and CDR2 is SVGAGI. In DNA form, the CDR3 reads TGTGCCAGCAGTCCATCTAGCGGGTCCCGCCCGTACAATGAGCAGTTCTTC. Its protein product is CASSPSSGSRPYNEQFF.

This clonotype showed up many times. In nucleotides, the CDR3 is TGCAGCGCCCTGAAGGGAGTTAGGGGCTACAATGAGCAGTTCTTC. It specifies CSALKGVRGYNEQFF. This chain connects TRBV29-1 to TRBJ2-1; possibly TRBD1 or TRBD2 for D (5 bases each). Trimming pared 7 bases from V and 3 bases from J, leaving 19 bases between. There are 15 residues in the CDR3. CDR1 SQVTM and CDR2 ANQGSEA come from the germline V gene.

The chain employs TRBV15 and TRBJ2-1; TRBD2 matches at 8 bases. V trimming: 4 bases; J trimming: 0 bases; junction bases outside the gene matches: 11. The CDR3 is made up of 18 amino acids. Germline V gives CDR1 LNHNV, CDR2 YYDKDF (reference sequence). CDR3: CATSTRGVSGNSYNEQFF. As DNA, the CDR3 is TGTGCCACCAGCACCCGCGGTGTTAGCGGGAACTCCTACAATGAGCAGTTCTTC.

This clonotype has a count of ten or more. The chain combines TRBV7-2 with TRBJ2-5; D is uncertain. Germline V gene lookup returns CDR1 SGHTA and CDR2 FQGNSA. The CDR3 loop spans 14 amino acids. V lost 5 bases and J 5 bases, leaving 15 bases between the germline ends. The DNA for the CDR3 is TGTGCCAGCAGCGACCGGGCCGCTGTTGAGACCCAGTACTTC. Protein product: CASSDRAAVETQYF.

This clonotype was seen repeatedly, ten times or more. The rearrangement links TRBV5-1 to TRBJ1-6; D not resolved. V was trimmed by 1 base and J by 10 bases, leaving 12 bases between them. The germline V gene encodes CDR1 SGHRS and CDR2 YFSETQ. This CDR3 has 14 residues. In DNA form, the CDR3 reads TGCGCCAGCAGCTTGACCGGAGAGGAATCACCCCTCCACTTT. This codes for CASSLTGEESPLHF.

This clonotype was recorded many times. This chain uses TRBV5-1 with TRBJ2-1; D call uncertain. The CDR3 sequence is 15 residues long. V was pared by 2 bases and J by 0 bases, with 9 bases between. CDR1 is SGHRS, CDR2 YFSETQ, per germline. Written as DNA, the CDR3 is TGCGCCAGCAGCTTACTCCCAAGCTCCTACAATGAGCAGTTCTTC. Translating it yields CASSLLPSSYNEQFF.

The CDR3 DNA follows: TGTGCCACCAGCAGAGTTGGGGGTAGCGGTGAGACCCAGTACTTC. This sequence encodes CATSRVGGSGETQYF. The J gene is TRBJ2-5, the V gene TRBV15, with D possibly matching TRBD2 (6 bases). The CDR3 covers 15 residues. Looked up from germline, CDR1 is LNHNV and CDR2 is YYDKDF (reference sequence). V shed 1 base and J shed 5 bases, with 14 bases lying between them. Based on the CDR3 plus reference TRBV15 and TRBJ2-5, the full variable domain is DAMVIQNPRYQVTQFGKPVTLSCSQTLNHNVMYWYQQKSSQAPKLLFHYYDKDFNNEADTPDNFQSRRPNTSFCFLDIRSPGLGDTAMYLCATSRVGGSGETQYFGPGTRLLVL.

This clonotype was counted ten times or more. V gene TRBV11-2 combines with J gene TRBJ2-5; D call uncertain. Per germline, CDR1 SGHAT and CDR2 FQNNGV. This CDR3 comprises 14 residues. With 5 bases removed from V and 4 bases from J, the gap between germline ends came to 14 bases. CDR3: CASSPGYAVETQYF. CDR3 sequence (DNA): TGTGCCAGCAGCCCTGGCTATGCGGTAGAGACCCAGTACTTC.

This clonotype appeared many times. This chain uses TRBV5-1 with TRBJ2-2; D not resolved. Between the trimmed V and J ends, which lost 3 bases and 2 bases, there was a span of 11 bases. CDR3 length: 15 amino acids. Germline CDR1 reads SGHRS; CDR2 reads YFSETQ. The CDR3 protein is CASSWAASNTGELFF. The CDR3, as DNA: TGCGCCAGCAGCTGGGCCGCTTCCAACACCGGGGAGCTGTTTTTT.

The V call is TRBV5-1, the J call TRBJ2-7; the match to TRBD1 covers 11 bases. This CDR3 region has 15 residues. Trimming cost V 4 bases and J 4 bases; bases outside gene matches: 7. Germline loops: CDR1 SGHRS, CDR2 YFSETQ. The CDR3 coding sequence is TGCGCCAGCAGCCTCCGGACAGGGGGCCTATACGAGCAGTACTTC. It encodes CASSLRTGGLYEQYF. Full variable domain (remainder filled in from reference TRBV5-1 and TRBJ2-7): KAGVTQTPRYLIKTRGQQVTLSCSPISGHRSVSWYQQTPGQGLQFLFEYFSETQRNKGNFPGRFSGRQFSNSRSEMNVSTLELGDSALYLCASSLRTGGLYEQYFGPGTRLTVT.

This clonotype was seen at least ten times. The rearrangement links TRBV5-1 to TRBJ2-4, with 11 bases aligning to TRBD2. CDR1 is SGHRS, CDR2 YFSETQ, per germline. This CDR3 has 20 residues. Trimming at V came to 3 bases and at J to 0 bases, leaving 14 bases not matched to a gene. This chain's CDR3 is CASSSRLAGIKGEAKNIQYF. Here the CDR3 DNA reads TGCGCCAGCAGCTCTCGACTAGCGGGAATAAAAGGGGAAGCCAAAAACATTCAGTACTTC.

This chain links TRBV20-1 with TRBJ2-6, with D perhaps matching TRBD2 (5 bases). CDR3 length: 15 amino acids. V was cut by 2 bases and J by 0 bases, with 8 bases left in between. CDR1 is DFQATT and CDR2 is SNEGSKA in the germline V gene (reference sequence). As DNA, the CDR3 is TGCAGTGCTAGACACGGGAACTCTGGGGCCAACGTCCTGACTTTC. Its protein product is CSARHGNSGANVLTF.

This clonotype was seen many times. This rearrangement joins TRBV20-1 to TRBJ2-5, with D unclear. V gave up 1 base and J gave up 5 bases, with 11 bases separating them. The germline V gene encodes CDR1 DFQATT and CDR2 SNEGSKA (reference sequence). This CDR3 has 13 amino acids. The CDR3 protein is CSARAISRETQYF. In nucleotides, the CDR3 is TGCAGTGCTAGAGCGATAAGTAGGGAGACCCAGTACTTC.

This clonotype was seen ten or more times. The chain carries TRBV20-1 and TRBJ2-1; TRBD2 agrees at 14 bases. The CDR3 consists of 14 residues. CDR1 is DFQATT, CDR2 SNEGSKA, per germline (reference sequence). Losses at the gene ends were 3 bases for V and 8 bases for J; bases not matched to a gene: 3. The CDR3 DNA follows: TGCAGTGCTAGCCCGGGACTAGCGGGAGATGAGCAGTTCTTC. Protein product: CSASPGLAGDEQFF.

This clonotype was picked up many times. The chain is built from TRBV12-5 and TRBJ2-1; 10 bases agree with TRBD2. CDR1 is LGHNT, CDR2 FRNRAP, per germline. This CDR3 spans 17 amino acids. Germline trimming cut 2 bases from V and 2 bases from J; bases unmatched to any gene: 6. The CDR3 reads CASGLLLAGGAYNEQFF. The DNA for the CDR3 is TGTGCTAGTGGTTTGCTATTAGCGGGAGGAGCCTACAATGAGCAGTTCTTC.

This clonotype was seen at least ten times. The gene calls are TRBV12-3 or TRBV12-4 and TRBJ1-2, with D perhaps TRBD1 (6 bases). This CDR3 contains 14 residues. Trimming left V 5 bases short and J 2 bases short, with 12 bases between. The CDR3 region has the DNA TGTGCCAGCAGTACCGGGACACCCAACTATGGCTACACCTTC. Encoded protein: CASSTGTPNYGYTF.

This clonotype appeared many times. The chain links TRBV6-2 or TRBV6-3 to TRBJ2-5; D remains unclear. Germline-derived CDR1 and CDR2 are MNHEY and SVGEGT. The length of the CDR3 is 16 residues. Trimming stripped 5 bases from V and 4 bases from J, with 20 bases between. The CDR3 nucleotides read TGTGCCAGCAGTCTGAAGACTGGAACCGCCGTAGAGACCCAGTACTTC. Its translation: CASSLKTGTAVETQYF.

Comments on this clonotype: A much bigger clone sits one base away, suggesting this may be a read error. V usage is TRBV20-1 and J usage is TRBJ2-5; 8 bases line up with TRBD2. The trim removed 3 bases at V and 4 bases at J, leaving 7 bases unmatched. Germline V gene data show CDR1 as DFQATT and CDR2 as SNEGSKA (reference sequence). CDR3 length: 14 amino acids. CDR3 in amino acids: CSASFLLAAETQYF. Written as DNA, the CDR3 is TGCAGTGCTAGTTTTTTACTAGCGGCAGAGACCCAGTACTTC.

Many counts were recorded for this clonotype. The chain carries TRBV14 and TRBJ1-1; maybe TRBD1 (5 bases). From germline, CDR1 is SGHDN and CDR2 FVKESK. V dropped 2 bases and J dropped 5 bases, with 18 bases sitting between them. The CDR3 consists of 16 residues. CDR3: CASSQRITGWVTEAFF. The CDR3 DNA reads TGTGCCAGCAGCCAAAGGATAACAGGCTGGGTTACTGAAGCTTTCTTT.

This clonotype has more than one count but fewer than ten. The chain recombines TRBV12-3 or TRBV12-4 with TRBJ2-1, with 10 bases identical to TRBD2. The CDR3 sequence is 15 residues long. V was pared by 6 bases and J by 7 bases, with 9 bases of the junction left unmatched. The CDR3 nucleotides are TGTGCCAGCAGCCCGAGCGGGAGGGCTGTGAATGAGCAGTTCTTC. It is translated as CASSPSGRAVNEQFF.

The sample holds many counts of this clonotype. The chain combines TRBV11-2 with TRBJ2-7, with D perhaps matching TRBD2 (7 bases). Germline assignment: CDR1 SGHAT and CDR2 FQNNGV. The CDR3 has 19 residues. The ends were cut back, 2 bases at V and 0 bases at J, with 23 bases in the middle. For the CDR3, the DNA is TGTGCCAGCAGCTTACTTTTTGGGGGACTGGGGGGGCCCTCCTACGAGCAGTACTTC. Its protein is CASSLLFGGLGGPSYEQYF.

This clonotype came up many times. The gene calls are TRBV5-1 and TRBJ2-2, with D uncertain. The CDR3 is 15 residues long. Between the trimmed V and J ends, which lost 0 bases and 0 bases, there was a span of 6 bases. Germline V gives CDR1 SGHRS, CDR2 YFSETQ. The CDR3, as DNA: TGCGCCAGCAGCTTGGCCGGGTCGAACACCGGGGAGCTGTTTTTT. Encoded protein: CASSLAGSNTGELFF. The full variable domain, with the rest looked up from reference TRBV5-1 and TRBJ2-2, is KAGVTQTPRYLIKTRGQQVTLSCSPISGHRSVSWYQQTPGQGLQFLFEYFSETQRNKGNFPGRFSGRQFSNSRSEMNVSTLELGDSALYLCASSLAGSNTGELFFGEGSRLTVL.

This clonotype was recorded many times. The gene calls are TRBV4-3 and TRBJ2-6; D is unclear. The V gene's germline CDR1 is LGHNA and CDR2 YSLEER. The CDR3 covers 15 residues. Trimming left V 1 base short and J 4 bases short, with 8 bases between. The CDR3 nucleotides are TGCGCCAGCAGCCAAGCTTTTAGGGGGGCCAACGTCCTGACTTTC. It is translated as CASSQAFRGANVLTF.

The sample holds many counts of this clonotype. The rearrangement uses TRBV10-1 and TRBJ2-1; 10 nucleotides agree with TRBD1. This CDR3 comprises 13 residues. Germline V gene sequence: CDR1 WNHNN, CDR2 SYGVQD (reference sequence). J lost 7 bases, V lost 4 bases, and 1 base had no gene match. The CDR3 spells CASSGGQGNEQFF. Written as DNA, the CDR3 is TGCGCCAGCAGTGGGGGACAGGGGAATGAGCAGTTCTTC.

The chain joins TRBV24-1 to TRBJ2-7; possibly TRBD1 for D (5 bases). The CDR3 is 14 residues long. V was clipped by 3 bases and J by 2 bases, with 10 bases between them. Germline V CDR1 and CDR2: KGHDR, SFDVKD. CDR3 loop: CATSDNRPPYEQYF. Written as DNA, the CDR3 is TGTGCCACCAGTGATAACAGGCCCCCCTACGAGCAGTACTTC.

J is TRBJ2-1 and V is TRBV12-3 or TRBV12-4; perhaps TRBD2 as D (6 bases). The V gene lost 7 bases and the J gene lost 4 bases, with 14 bases spanning the gap. This CDR3 comprises 14 residues. The CDR3 loop reads CASTRRGSYNEQFF. In nucleotides, the CDR3 is TGTGCCAGCACTCGTCGGGGGAGTTACAATGAGCAGTTCTTC.